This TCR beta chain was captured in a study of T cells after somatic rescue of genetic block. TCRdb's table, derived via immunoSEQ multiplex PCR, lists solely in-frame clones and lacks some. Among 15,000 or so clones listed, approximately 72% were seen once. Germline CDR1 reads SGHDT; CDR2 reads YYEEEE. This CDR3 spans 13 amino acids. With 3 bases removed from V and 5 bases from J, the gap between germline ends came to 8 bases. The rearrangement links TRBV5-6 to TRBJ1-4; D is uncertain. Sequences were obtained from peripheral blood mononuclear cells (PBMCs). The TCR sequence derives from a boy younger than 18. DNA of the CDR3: TGTGCCAGCAGCTCGACGGTGAATGAAAAACTGTTTTTT. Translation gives CASSSTVNEKLFF.